This TCR beta chain came from a study of cytomegalovirus exposure and HLA in healthy donors. CDR1 is MDHEN, CDR2 SYDVKM, per germline. This CDR3 is 13 amino acids long. Trimming removed 2 bases at V and 3 bases at J, with 8 bases between. With 60 Vbeta and 13 Jbeta primers, the PCR was carried out. The protocol was immunoSEQ multiplex PCR, while the TCRdb copy is restricted to in-frame clones and leaves out a portion. This sample has approximately 150,000 clones, with approximately 80% found just once. The origin of this receptor is a woman between 50 and 59 years old in good health and CMV-seronegative. Sample: PBMCs. The genes are TRBV28 and TRBJ2-7; unclear D gene. As DNA, the CDR3 is TGTGCCAGCAGTTTAGCAGTGTTCTACGAGCAGTACTTC. It is translated as CASSLAVFYEQYF.